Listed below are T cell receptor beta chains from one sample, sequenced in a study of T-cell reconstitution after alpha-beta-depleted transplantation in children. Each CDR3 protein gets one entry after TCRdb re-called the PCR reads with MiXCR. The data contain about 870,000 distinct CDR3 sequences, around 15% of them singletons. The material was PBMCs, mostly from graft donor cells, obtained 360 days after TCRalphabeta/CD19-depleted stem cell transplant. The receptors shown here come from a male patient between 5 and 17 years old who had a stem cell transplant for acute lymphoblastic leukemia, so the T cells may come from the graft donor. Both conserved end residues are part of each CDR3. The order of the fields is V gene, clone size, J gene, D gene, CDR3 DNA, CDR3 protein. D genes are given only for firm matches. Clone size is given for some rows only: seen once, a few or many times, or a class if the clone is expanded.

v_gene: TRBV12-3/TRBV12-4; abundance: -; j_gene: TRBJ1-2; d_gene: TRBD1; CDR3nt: TGTGCCAGCAGTCCTGTTGGACAGGCCTATGGCTACACCTTC; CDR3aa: CASSPVGQAYGYTF
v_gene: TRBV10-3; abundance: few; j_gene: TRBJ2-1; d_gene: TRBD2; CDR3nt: TGTGCCATCAAAGGGGGACTAGCGGAAAACAATGAGCAGTTCTTC; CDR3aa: CAIKGGLAENNEQFF
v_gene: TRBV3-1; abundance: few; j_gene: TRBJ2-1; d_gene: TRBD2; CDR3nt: TGTGCCAGCAGCCGCCCACTAGCGGCCCTCGTGAGTGAGCAGTTCTTC; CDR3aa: CASSRPLAALVSEQFF
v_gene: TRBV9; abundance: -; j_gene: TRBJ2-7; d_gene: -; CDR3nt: TGTGCCAGCAACCGCGGGACCCTTGACTACGAGCAGTACTTC; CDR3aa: CASNRGTLDYEQYF
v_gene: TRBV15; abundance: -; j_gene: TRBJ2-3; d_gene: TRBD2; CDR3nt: TGTGCCACCAGCAGAAGTCAGCGGGAGGAAGGCACAGATACGCAGTATTTT; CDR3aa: CATSRSQREEGTDTQYF
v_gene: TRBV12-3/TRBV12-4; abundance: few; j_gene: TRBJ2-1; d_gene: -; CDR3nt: TGTGCCAGCAGTTTAGCGGGAGTGGGCCTCAATGAGCAGTTCTTC; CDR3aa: CASSLAGVGLNEQFF
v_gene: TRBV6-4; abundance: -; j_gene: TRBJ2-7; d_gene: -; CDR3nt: TGTGCCAGCAGTGACTCAGGGCTAGCGACACCCTACGAGCAGTACTTC; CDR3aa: CASSDSGLATPYEQYF
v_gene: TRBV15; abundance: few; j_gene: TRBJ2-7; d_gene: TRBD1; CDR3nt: TGTGCCACCAGCAGGAAAGACAGGGGGCCCTACGAGCAGTACTTC; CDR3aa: CATSRKDRGPYEQYF
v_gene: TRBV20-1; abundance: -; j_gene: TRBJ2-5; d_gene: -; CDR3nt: TGCAGTGCCCTTAAGCGGGCACCTCAAGAGACCCAGTACTTC; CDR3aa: CSALKRAPQETQYF
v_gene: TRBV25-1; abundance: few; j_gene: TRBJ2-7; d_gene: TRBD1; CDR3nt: TGTGCCAGCAGTGAGATCAGGGGGAGGCAGTACTTC; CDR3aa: CASSEIRGRQYF
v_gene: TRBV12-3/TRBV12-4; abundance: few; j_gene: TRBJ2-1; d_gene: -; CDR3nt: TGTGCCAGCAGTTTGGAGCGGAAGTACAATGAGCAGTTCTTC; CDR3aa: CASSLERKYNEQFF
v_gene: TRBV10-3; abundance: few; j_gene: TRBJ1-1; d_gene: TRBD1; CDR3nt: TGTGCCATCAGTTCATTGGACAGGATTGAAGCTTTCTTT; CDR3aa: CAISSLDRIEAFF
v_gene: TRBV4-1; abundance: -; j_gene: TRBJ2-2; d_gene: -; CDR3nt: TGCGCCAGCAGCCAAGAAGTATGGCTAGTTAAAACCGGGGAGCTGTTTTTT; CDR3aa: CASSQEVWLVKTGELFF
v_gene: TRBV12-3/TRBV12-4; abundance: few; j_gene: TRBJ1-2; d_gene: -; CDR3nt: TGTGCCAGCAGCAACAGGGCTAACTATGGCTACACCTTC; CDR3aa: CASSNRANYGYTF
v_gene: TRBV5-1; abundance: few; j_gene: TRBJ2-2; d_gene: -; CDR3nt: TGCGCCAGCAGCTACCTACTACAGGGACCGAACACCGGGGAGCTGTTTTTT; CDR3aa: CASSYLLQGPNTGELFF
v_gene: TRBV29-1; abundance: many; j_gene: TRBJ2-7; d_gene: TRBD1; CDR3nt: TGCAGCGTTGGTCCCCGACAGGGGGCCTACGAGCAGTACTTC; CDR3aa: CSVGPRQGAYEQYF
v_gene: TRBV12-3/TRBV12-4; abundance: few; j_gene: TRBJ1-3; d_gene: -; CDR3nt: TGTGCCAGCAGTTTAGGTGGATATGGAAACACCATATATTTT; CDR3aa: CASSLGGYGNTIYF
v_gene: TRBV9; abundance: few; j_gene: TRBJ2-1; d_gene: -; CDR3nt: TGTGCCAGCAGCGCACCGGGGCCTGAGCAGTTCTTC; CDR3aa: CASSAPGPEQFF
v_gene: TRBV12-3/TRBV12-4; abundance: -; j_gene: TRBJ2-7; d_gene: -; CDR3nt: TGTGCCAGCAGTTATCCAGGAGTCCCCTACGAGCAGTACTTC; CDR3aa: CASSYPGVPYEQYF
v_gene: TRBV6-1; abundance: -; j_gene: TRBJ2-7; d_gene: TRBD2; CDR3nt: TGTGCCAGCAGTCGAAGACTAGCGGGCGAGCCATCCTACGAGCAGTACTTC; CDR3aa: CASSRRLAGEPSYEQYF
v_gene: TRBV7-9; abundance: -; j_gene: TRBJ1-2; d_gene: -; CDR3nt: TGTGCCAGCAGCCCTTTGACCCGAGTCTGGGATGGCTACACCTTC; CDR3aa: CASSPLTRVWDGYTF
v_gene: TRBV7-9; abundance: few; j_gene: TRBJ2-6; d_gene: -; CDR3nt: TGTGCCAGCAGCTGGAAGAGCTCTGGGGCCAACGTCCTGACTTTC; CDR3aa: CASSWKSSGANVLTF
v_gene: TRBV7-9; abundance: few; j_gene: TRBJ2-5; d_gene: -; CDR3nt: TGTGCCAGCAGCTTAGTTGTAGCGACCCAGTACTTC; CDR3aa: CASSLVVATQYF
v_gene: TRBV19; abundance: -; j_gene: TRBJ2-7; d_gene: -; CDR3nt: TGTGCCAGTAGTATTCGCCCAGGTTGGGGGCAGTACTTC; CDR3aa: CASSIRPGWGQYF
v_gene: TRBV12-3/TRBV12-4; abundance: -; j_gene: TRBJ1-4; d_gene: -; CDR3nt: TGTGCCAGCAGTCAACAACTCAAAGCCAGTACAACTAATGAAAAACTGTTTTTT; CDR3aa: CASSQQLKASTTNEKLFF
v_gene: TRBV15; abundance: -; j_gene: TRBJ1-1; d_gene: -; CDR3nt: TGTGCCACCAGCATCTGGGACACCTCTGAAGCTTTCTTT; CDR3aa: CATSIWDTSEAFF
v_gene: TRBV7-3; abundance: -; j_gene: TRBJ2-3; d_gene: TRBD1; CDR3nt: TGTGCCAGCAGCTCCCTGGACAGGGAAGGCACAGATACGCAGTATTTT; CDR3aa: CASSSLDREGTDTQYF
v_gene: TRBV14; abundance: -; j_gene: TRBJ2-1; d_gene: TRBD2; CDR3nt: TGTGCCAGCAGCCGGGGACTAGCGGGGAGCTCCTACGAGCAGTTCTTC; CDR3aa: CASSRGLAGSSYEQFF
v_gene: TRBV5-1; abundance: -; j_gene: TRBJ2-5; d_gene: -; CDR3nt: TGCGCCAGCACCCCTCTGGCGGGATTAGAGACCCAGTACTTC; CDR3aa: CASTPLAGLETQYF
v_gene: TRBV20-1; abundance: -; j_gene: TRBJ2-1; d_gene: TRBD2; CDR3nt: TGCAGTGCTAGGCGCCTAGCGGCTAGAGGGTCCTACAATGAGCAGTTCTTC; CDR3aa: CSARRLAARGSYNEQFF
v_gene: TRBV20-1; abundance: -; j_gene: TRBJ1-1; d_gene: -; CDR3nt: TGCAGTGCTAGAGATGAGCGGAACACTGAAGCTTTCTTT; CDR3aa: CSARDERNTEAFF
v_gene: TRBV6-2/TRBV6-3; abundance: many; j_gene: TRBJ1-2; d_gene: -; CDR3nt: TGTGCCAGCGGGAGATCTGGCTACACCTTC; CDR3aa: CASGRSGYTF
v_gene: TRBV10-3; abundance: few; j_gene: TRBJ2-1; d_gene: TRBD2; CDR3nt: TGTGCCATCAGTGCCGGGACTAGACCCTCCTACAATGAGCAGTTCTTC; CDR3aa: CAISAGTRPSYNEQFF
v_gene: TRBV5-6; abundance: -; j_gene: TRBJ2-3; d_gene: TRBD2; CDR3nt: TGTGCCAGCAGCTCCCCCGGGAGGTGGTGGGAAAGCACAGATACGCAGTATTTT; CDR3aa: CASSSPGRWWESTDTQYF
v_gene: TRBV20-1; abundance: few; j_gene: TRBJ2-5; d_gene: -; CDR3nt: TGCAGTGCTAGATGGGGGCGGAAGCGGCAAGAGACCCAGTACTTC; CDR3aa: CSARWGRKRQETQYF
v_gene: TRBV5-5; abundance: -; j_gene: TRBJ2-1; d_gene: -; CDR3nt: TGTGCCAGCAGCTTCGTGGCGGTCCTGGAAGGATACAATGAGCAGTTCTTC; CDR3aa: CASSFVAVLEGYNEQFF
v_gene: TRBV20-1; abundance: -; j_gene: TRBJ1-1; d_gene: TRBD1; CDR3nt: TGCAGTGCCATGGCAGGGGGGAACACTGAAGCTTTCTTT; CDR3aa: CSAMAGGNTEAFF
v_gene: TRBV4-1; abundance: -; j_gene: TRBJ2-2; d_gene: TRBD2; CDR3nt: TGCGCCAGCAGCCCTGGGACTAGCCACACCGGGGAGCTGTTTTTT; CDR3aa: CASSPGTSHTGELFF
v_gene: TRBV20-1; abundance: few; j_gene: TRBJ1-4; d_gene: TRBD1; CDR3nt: TGCAGTGCTAGAGAAGGGGGCACTAATGAAAAACTGTTTTTT; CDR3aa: CSAREGGTNEKLFF
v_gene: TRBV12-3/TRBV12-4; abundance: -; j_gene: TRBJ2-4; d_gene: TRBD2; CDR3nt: TGTGCCAGCAGTTTAAAGGAATGGGCGGGAGGCGGAAACATTCAGTACTTC; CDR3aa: CASSLKEWAGGGNIQYF
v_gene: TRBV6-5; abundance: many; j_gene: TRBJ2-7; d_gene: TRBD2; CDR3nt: TGTGCCAGCAAACGGACTAGCGGCTACGAGCAGTACTTC; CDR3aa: CASKRTSGYEQYF
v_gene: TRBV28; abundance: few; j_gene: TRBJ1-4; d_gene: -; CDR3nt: TGTGCCAGCAGTTCGACAGCCCGCCTTCGAAAAACTGGTAGACAGCCCGCCTTCGAAAAACTGTTTTTT; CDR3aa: CASSSTARLRKTGRQPAFEKLFF
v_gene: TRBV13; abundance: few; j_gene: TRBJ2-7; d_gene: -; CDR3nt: TGTGCCAGCAGCTTGCGAGGGTGGGGTGTGGAGCAGTACTTC; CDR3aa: CASSLRGWGVEQYF
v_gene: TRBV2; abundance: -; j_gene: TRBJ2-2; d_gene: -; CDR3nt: TGTGCCAGCAGGGGGGGCAGGGTTGCGGGAACCGGGGAGCTGTTTTTT; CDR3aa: CASRGGRVAGTGELFF
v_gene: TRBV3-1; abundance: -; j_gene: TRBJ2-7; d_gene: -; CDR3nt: TGTGCCAGCAGCCAAGCCCACGTCGAGCAGTACTTC; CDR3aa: CASSQAHVEQYF
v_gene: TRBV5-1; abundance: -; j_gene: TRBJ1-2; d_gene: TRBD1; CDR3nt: TGCGCCAGCAGCTTTGGACAGGGGGAAAACCTCCATGGCTACACCTTC; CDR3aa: CASSFGQGENLHGYTF